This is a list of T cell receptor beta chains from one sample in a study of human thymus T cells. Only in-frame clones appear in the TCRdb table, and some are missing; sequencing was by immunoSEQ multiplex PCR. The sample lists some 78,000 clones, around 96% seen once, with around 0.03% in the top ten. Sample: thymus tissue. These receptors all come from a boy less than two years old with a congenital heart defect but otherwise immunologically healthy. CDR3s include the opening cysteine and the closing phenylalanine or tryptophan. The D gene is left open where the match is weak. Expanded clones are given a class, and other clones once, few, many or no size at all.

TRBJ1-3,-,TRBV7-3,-,TGTGCCAGCAGCCCTAACCGGACTGAGGCATATGGAAACACCATATATTTT,CASSPNRTEAYGNTIYF
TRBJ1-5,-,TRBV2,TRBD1,TGTGCCAGCAGTGAAAATAGTGGGACAGGTGACCTTCGAGACAATCAGCCCCAGCATTTT,CASSENSGTGDLRDNQPQHF
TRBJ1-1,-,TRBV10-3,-,TGTGCCTCCTCCGAGGCAGTTTCTAACACTGAAGCTTTCTTT,CASSEAVSNTEAFF
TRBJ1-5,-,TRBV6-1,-,TGTGCCAGCCGGACGAGACGGATAAGCAATCAGCCCCAGCATTTT,CASRTRRISNQPQHF
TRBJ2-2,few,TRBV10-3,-,TGTGCCTCGGGGCGGGAGAACACCGGGGAGCTGTTTTTT,CASGRENTGELFF
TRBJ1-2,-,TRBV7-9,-,TGTGCCAGCAAGACAACAGGCCCTCTGGGTGGCTACACCTTC,CASKTTGPLGGYTF
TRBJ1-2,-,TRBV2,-,TGTGCCAGCAGATGGACGGGACAAGCTGAAAGGGGTAACTATGGCTACACCTTC,CASRWTGQAERGNYGYTF
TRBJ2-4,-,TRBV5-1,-,TGCGCCAGCAGCGAGGCCCTAGCCAAAAACATTCAGTACTTC,CASSEALAKNIQYF
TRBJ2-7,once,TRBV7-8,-,TGTGCCAGCAGCTTTCTGGATGGCGACCCCTACGAGCAGTACTTC,CASSFLDGDPYEQYF
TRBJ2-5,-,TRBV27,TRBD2,TGTGCCAGCAGTCCTCGGACTAGCGGGAGGGCCTTCCAAGAGACCCAGTACTTC,CASSPRTSGRAFQETQYF
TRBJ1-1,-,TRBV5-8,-,TGTGCCAGCAGCTTGACTCGACAGAACACTGAAGCTTTCTTT,CASSLTRQNTEAFF
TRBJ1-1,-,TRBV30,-,TGTGCCTGGAGTGTACATTATCGTCCGGGGAGGAACACTGAAGCTTTCTTT,CAWSVHYRPGRNTEAFF
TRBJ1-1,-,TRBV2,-,TGTGCCAGCTCGAGGGGGGTGAACACTGAAGCTTTCTTT,CASSRGVNTEAFF
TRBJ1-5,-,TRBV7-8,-,TGTGCCAGCAAGCTTAACATGGGAAATCAGCCCCAGCATTTT,CASKLNMGNQPQHF
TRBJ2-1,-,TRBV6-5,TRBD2,TGTGCCAGCATGAACAAGCGGGAGGTCAATGAGCAGTTCTTC,CASMNKREVNEQFF
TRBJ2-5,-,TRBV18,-,TGTGCCAGCTCACCACGGGGTTGGCAAGAGACCCAGTACTTC,CASSPRGWQETQYF
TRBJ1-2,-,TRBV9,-,TGTGCCAGCAGCGTCTCTCCGGACAGCCCTATCTATGGCTACACCTTC,CASSVSPDSPIYGYTF
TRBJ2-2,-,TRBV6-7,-,TGTGCCAGCAGTTACTCCCTTGCCGGTCTGAACACCGGGGAGCTGTTTTTT,CASSYSLAGLNTGELFF
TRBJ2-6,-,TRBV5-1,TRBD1,TGCGCCAGCAGCTTGAGGACAGGGGGAACCGGGGCCAACGTCCTGACTTTC,CASSLRTGGTGANVLTF
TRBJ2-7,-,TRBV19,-,TGTGCCAGTAGTCCCGACAGGTCCTACGAGCAGTACTTC,CASSPDRSYEQYF
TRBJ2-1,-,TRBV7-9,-,TGTGCCAGCAGCTTCCCTTGGACTATTTCCCACAATGAGCAGTTCTTC,CASSFPWTISHNEQFF
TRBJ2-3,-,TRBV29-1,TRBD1,TGCAGCGTTCGGGCCTATACAGGGGGAAACACAGATACGCAGTATTTT,CSVRAYTGGNTDTQYF
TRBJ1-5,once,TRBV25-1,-,TGTGCCATCGAAAACAGGGATGATCAGCCCCAGCATTTT,CAIENRDDQPQHF
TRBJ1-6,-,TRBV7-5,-,TGTGCCAGAAGCTTAGCTCCCCCCGGGGGGAGGGTGAGTAATTCACCCCTCCACTTT,CARSLAPPGGRVSNSPLHF
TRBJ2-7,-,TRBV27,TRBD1,TGTGCCAGCAGCTCGGGACAGGGGGCGTCTGAGCAGTACTTC,CASSSGQGASEQYF
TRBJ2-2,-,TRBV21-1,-,TGTGCCAGCAGCAAAGGTCCAGCGGAGATCACCGGGGAGCTGTTTTTT,CASSKGPAEITGELFF
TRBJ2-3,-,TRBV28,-,TGTGCCAGCAGTAGGGTTAAAGGGGTTAAGCACACAGATACGCAGTATTTT,CASSRVKGVKHTDTQYF
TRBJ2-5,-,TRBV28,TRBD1,TGTGCCAGCAGCATACAGGGGCAAGAGACCCAGTACTTC,CASSIQGQETQYF
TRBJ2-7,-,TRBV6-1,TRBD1,TGTGCCAGCAGTCCTGGGACAGAAGAGCAGTACTTC,CASSPGTEEQYF
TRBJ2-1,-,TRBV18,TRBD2,TGTGCCAGCTCACCAATTCTCGCGGGGGGCAATGACTCCTACAATGAGCAGTTCTTC,CASSPILAGGNDSYNEQFF
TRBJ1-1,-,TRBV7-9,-,TGTGCCAGCAGCACCACCTTCCGGGGACCACTCCCCTTCGTCCCTGAAGCTTTCTTT,CASSTTFRGPLPFVPEAFF
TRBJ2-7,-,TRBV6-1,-,TGTGCCAGCAGTGAATGGGTCAGAACCTACGAGCAGTACTTC,CASSEWVRTYEQYF
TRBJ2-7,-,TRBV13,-,TGTGCCAGCAGCTTGGAGGTGACCCCCTACGAGCAGTACTTC,CASSLEVTPYEQYF
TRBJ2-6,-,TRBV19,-,TGTGCCAGTAGTATGGCAGGGCTTTCTGGGGCCAACGTCCTGACTTTC,CASSMAGLSGANVLTF
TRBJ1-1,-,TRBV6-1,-,TGTGCCAGCACCTCGAGCCCAGGCCATGAAGCTTTCTTT,CASTSSPGHEAFF
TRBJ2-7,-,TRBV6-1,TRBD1,TGTGCCAGCAGTGAATCCGGGGACAGGCCTAAAATTTATTCCTACGAGCAGTACTTC,CASSESGDRPKIYSYEQYF
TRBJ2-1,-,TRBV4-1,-,TGCGCCAGCAGCCAATATACAGGGCGAAATGAGCAGTTCTTC,CASSQYTGRNEQFF
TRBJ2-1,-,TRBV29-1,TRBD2,TGCAGCGTTGTCCAGACTAGCGGGGGGGATTCCCTCATAAATGAGCAGTTCTTC,CSVVQTSGGDSLINEQFF
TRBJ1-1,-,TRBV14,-,TGTGCCAGCAGCCGGAACATGAACACTGAAGCTTTCTTT,CASSRNMNTEAFF
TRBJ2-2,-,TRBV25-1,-,TGTGCCAGCAGTGAATTACGCGGGATTAACACCGGGGAGCTGTTTTTT,CASSELRGINTGELFF
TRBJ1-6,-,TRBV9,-,TGTGCCAGCAGCGCAGGGGCTGGGGGATATAATTCACCCCTCCACTTT,CASSAGAGGYNSPLHF
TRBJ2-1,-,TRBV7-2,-,TGTGCCAGCAGCTTATCGTGGAGGGGGAGTAAGTCCTACAATGAGCAGTTCTTC,CASSLSWRGSKSYNEQFF
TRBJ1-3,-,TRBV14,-,TGTGCCAGCAGCCAAGACAGAGCAGGCCCCACTGGAAACACCATATATTTT,CASSQDRAGPTGNTIYF
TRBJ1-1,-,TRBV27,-,TGTGCCAGCAGTTTACAGGGAGCGAACACTGAAGCTTTCTTT,CASSLQGANTEAFF
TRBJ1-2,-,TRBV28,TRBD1,TGTGCCAGCAGCCGCTTTGTTTGGGACAGAGGATATGGCTACACCTTC,CASSRFVWDRGYGYTF
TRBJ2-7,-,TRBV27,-,TGTGCCAGCAGTTTGAGTCGCGAGACAGCCTCCTACGAGCAGTACTTC,CASSLSRETASYEQYF
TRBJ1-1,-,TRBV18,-,TGTGCCAGCTCACCAAACCCCAAAATAAAAGCTTTCTTT,CASSPNPKIKAFF